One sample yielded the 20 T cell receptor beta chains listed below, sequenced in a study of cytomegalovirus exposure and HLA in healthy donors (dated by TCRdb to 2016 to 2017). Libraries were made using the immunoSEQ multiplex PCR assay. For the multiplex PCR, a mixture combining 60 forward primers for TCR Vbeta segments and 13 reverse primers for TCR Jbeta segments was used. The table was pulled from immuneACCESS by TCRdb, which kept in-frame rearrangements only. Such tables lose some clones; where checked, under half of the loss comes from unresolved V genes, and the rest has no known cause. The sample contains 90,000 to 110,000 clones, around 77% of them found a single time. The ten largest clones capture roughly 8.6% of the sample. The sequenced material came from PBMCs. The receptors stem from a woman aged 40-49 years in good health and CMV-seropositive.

CDR3 in DNA: TGTGCCAGCAAAATTCCACAGGGGGAAATCTATGGCTACACCTTC. Translation gives CASKIPQGEIYGYTF. V and J are TRBV7-2 and TRBJ1-2, with 8 bases matching TRBD1. CDR1 SGHTA and CDR2 FQGNSA come from the germline V gene. The CDR3 is 15 amino acids. J lost 4 bases, V lost 7 bases, and 11 bases had no gene match.

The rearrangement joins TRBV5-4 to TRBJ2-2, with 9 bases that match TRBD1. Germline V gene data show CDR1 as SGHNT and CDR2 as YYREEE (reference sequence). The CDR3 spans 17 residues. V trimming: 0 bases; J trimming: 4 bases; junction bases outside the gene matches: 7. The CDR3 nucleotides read TGTGCCAGCAGCTTGGAGGGGGACAGGGCCGTCACCGGGGAGCTGTTTTTT. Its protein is CASSLEGDRAVTGELFF. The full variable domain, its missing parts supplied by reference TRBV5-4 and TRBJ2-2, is ETGVTQSPTHLIKTRGQQVTLRCSSQSGHNTVSWYQQALGQGPQFIFQYYREEENGRGNFPPRFSGLQFPNYSSELNVNALELDDSALYLCASSLEGDRAVTGELFFGEGSRLTVL.

CDR3 nucleotide sequence: TGTGCCAGCAGCTTGGCGCGGGGCTACGAGCAGTACTTC. Translating gives CASSLARGYEQYF. The rearrangement uses TRBV7-9 and TRBJ2-7; weak D call: TRBD2 (6 bases). The ends were cut back, 3 bases at V and 3 bases at J, with 9 bases in the middle. The CDR3 is 13 residues long. In germline, CDR1 is SEHNR, CDR2 FQNEAQ (reference sequence).

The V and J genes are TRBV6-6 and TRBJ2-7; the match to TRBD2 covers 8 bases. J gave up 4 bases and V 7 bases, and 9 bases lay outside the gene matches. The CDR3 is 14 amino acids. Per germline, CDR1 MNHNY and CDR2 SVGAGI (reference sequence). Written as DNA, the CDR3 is TGTGCCAGCAATAATTACGCGGGAGGTTACGAGCAGTACTTC. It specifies CASNNYAGGYEQYF.

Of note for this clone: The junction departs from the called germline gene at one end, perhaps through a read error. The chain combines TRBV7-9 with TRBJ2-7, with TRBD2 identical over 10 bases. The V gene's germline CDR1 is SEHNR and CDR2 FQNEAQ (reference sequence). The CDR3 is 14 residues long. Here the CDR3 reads CSSTHSASGSEQYF. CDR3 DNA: TGTTCCAGCACCCACTCGGCTAGCGGGAGTGAGCAGTACTTC.

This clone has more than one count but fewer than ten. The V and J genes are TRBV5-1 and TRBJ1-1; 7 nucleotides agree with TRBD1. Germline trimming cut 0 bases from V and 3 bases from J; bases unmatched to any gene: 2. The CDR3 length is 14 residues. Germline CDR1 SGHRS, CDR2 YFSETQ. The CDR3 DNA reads TGCGCCAGCAGCTTGGACAGGGGAGACACTGAAGCTTTCTTT. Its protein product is CASSLDRGDTEAFF.

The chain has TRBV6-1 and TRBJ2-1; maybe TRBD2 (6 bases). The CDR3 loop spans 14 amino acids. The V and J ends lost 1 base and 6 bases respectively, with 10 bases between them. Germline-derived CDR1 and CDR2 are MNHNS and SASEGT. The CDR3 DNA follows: TGTGCCAGCAGTGAAGATTTGGGGGGCAATGAGCAGTTCTTC. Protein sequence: CASSEDLGGNEQFF.

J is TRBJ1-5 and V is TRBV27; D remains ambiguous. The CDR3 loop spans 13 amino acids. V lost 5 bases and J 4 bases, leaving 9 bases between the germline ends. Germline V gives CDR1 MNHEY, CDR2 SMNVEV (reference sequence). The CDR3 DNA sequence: TGTGCCAGCAGTCCTCTCGGGAATCAGCCCCAGCATTTT. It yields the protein CASSPLGNQPQHF.

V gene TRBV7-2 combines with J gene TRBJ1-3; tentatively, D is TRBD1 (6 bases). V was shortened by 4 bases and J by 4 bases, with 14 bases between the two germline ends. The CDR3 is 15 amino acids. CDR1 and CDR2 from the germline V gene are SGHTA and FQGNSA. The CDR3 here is CASSWRQGSGNTIYF. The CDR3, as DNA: TGTGCCAGCAGCTGGCGTCAGGGGAGCGGAAACACCATATATTTT.

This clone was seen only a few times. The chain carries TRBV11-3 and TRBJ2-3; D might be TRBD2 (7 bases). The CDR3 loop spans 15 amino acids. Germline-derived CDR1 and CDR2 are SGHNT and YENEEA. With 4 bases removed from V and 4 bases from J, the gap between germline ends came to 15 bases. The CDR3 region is CASSSDPGGADTQYF. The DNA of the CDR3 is TGTGCCAGCAGCTCAGACCCGGGGGGCGCAGATACGCAGTATTTT.

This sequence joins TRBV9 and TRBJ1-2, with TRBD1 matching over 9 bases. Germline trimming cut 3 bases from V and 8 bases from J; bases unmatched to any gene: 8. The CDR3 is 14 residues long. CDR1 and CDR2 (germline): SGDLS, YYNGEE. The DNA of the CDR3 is TGTGCCAGCAGCGCTCGACAGGGGGTTGGCGGCTACACCTTC. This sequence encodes CASSARQGVGGYTF.

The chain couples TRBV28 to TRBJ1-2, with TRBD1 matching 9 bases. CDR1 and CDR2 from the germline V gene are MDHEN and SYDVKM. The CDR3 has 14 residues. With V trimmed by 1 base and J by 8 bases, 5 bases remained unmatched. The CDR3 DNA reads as TGTGCCAGCAGTTTATACGGGACAGGGTACGGCTACACCTTC. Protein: CASSLYGTGYGYTF.

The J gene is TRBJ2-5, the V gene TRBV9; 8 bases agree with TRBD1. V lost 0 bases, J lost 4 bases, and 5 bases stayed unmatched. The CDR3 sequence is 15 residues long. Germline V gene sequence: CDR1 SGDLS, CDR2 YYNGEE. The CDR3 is CASSVETGAGETQYF. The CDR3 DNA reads TGTGCCAGCAGCGTAGAGACAGGGGCCGGAGAGACCCAGTACTTC.

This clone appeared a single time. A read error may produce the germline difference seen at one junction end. The CDR3 here is CASNLNGDTEAFF. In DNA, the CDR3 is TGCGCCAGCAACTTGAACGGGGACACTGAAGCTTTCTTT. This chain connects TRBV5-1 to TRBJ1-1, with D unresolved. Germline-derived CDR1 and CDR2 are SGHRS and YFSETQ. The CDR3 has 13 residues.

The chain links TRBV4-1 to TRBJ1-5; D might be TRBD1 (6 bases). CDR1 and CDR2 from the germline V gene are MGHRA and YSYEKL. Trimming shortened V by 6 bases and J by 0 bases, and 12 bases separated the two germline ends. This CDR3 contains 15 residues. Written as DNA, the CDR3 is TGCGCCAGCAGTAGACAGGCGAGTAGCAATCAGCCCCAGCATTTT. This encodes CASSRQASSNQPQHF.

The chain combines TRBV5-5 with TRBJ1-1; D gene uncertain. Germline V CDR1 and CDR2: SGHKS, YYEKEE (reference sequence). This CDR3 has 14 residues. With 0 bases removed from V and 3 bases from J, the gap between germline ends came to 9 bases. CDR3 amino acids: CASSLGRSDTEAFF. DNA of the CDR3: TGTGCCAGCAGCTTGGGCAGGTCGGACACTGAAGCTTTCTTT.

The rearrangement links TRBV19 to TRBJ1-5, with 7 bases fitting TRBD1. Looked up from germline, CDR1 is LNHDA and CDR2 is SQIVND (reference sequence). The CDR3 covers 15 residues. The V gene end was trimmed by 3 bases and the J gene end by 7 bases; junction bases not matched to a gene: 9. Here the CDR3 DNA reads TGTGCCAGTAGTATTTTGAGGGGGCAAGGACAGCCCCAGCATTTT. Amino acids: CASSILRGQGQPQHF.

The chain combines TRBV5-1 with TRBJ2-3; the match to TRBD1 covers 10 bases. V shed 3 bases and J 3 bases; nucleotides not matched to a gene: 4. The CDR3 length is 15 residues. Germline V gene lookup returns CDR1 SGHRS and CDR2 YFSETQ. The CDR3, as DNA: TGCGCCAGCAGCTCGGACAGGGGGGGGACAGATACGCAGTATTTT. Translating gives CASSSDRGGTDTQYF.

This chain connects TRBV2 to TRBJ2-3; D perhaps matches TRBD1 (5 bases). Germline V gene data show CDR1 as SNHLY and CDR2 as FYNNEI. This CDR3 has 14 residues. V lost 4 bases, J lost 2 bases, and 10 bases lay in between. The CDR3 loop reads CASSGGASTDTQYF. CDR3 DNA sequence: TGTGCCAGCAGTGGTGGGGCCTCCACAGATACGCAGTATTTT.

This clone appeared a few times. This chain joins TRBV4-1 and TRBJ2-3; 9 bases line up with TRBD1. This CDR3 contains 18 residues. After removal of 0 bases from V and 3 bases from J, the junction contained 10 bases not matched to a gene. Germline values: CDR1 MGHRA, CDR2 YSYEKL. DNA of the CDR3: TGCGCCAGCAGCCAAGAGCCCCCCGGGACAGGGACTACAGATACGCAGTATTTT. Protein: CASSQEPPGTGTTDTQYF.